This T cell receptor beta chain was captured in a study of a mutant IDH1 vaccine in newly diagnosed glioma. About the study: Sex among treated patients split approximately 62% male, roughly 38% female; mean age was roughly 40 years. Every participant had undergone radiotherapy, temozolomide, or both before, and most underwent both.

Assay: immunoSEQ multiplex PCR; the TCRdb copy retains only in-frame clones and omits some. The sample shows 55,000 to 70,000 clones, about 86% of them seen only once. Details on this clone: Its antigen is currently unknown.

The time point here: baseline, week 1 (first vaccination visit). As to treatment: pre-vaccination baseline after standard-of-care therapy. Study results and limitations: Immune responses induced by vaccination arose in about 93% of the patients.

Germline-derived CDR1 and CDR2 are SEHNR and FQNEAQ (reference sequence). The J segment lost 0 bases and the V segment lost 2 bases, leaving 4 bases of the junction unmatched. The CDR3 has 15 amino acids. This chain connects TRBV7-9 to TRBJ2-7, with 7 bases lining up with TRBD2. The specimen comprised PBMCs, sampled from a glioma patient treated with radiotherapy, temozolomide or both. The sequence was obtained from a man under 40 with glioma. The CDR3 nucleotides are TGTGCCAGCAGCTTAAGGCGGGGGAGCTCCTACGAGCAGTACTTC. Protein product: CASSLRRGSSYEQYF.